Given below is one T cell receptor (beta chain) in context. The sample originates from a study of blood T cells in healthy people across ages. Primers used in a second PCR of about 7 to 12 cycles were a sample-barcoded 5' primer and a J-beta primer mix. TCRdb re-called the 5' RACE reads with MiXCR, one entry per CDR3 protein. The sample lists 700,000 to 950,000 distinct CDR3 sequences; about 42% were seen once. The germline V and J ends were trimmed by 2 bases and 2 bases, with 10 bases remaining between them. The CDR3 totals 15 residues. Germline V lookup: CDR1 SGHTA, CDR2 FQGNSA. The rearrangement links TRBV7-2 to TRBJ2-1; weak D call: TRBD2 (5 bases). Sample: blood. This sequence originates from a woman between 55 and 75 years old in good health. The CDR3 region has the DNA TGTGCCAGCAGCTTACAGGCTAGCACCTACAATGAGCAGTTCTTC. This codes for CASSLQASTYNEQFF.